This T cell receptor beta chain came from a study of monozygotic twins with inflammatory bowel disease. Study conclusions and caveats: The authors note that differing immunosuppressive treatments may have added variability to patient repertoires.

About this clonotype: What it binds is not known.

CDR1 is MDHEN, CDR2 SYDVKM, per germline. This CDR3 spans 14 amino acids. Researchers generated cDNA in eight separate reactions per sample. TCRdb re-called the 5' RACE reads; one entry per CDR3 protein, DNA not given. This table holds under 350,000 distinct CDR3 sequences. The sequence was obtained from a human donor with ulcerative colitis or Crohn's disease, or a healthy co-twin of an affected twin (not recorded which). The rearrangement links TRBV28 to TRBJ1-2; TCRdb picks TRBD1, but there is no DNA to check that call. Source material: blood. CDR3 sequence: CASSYPGTGVGYTF.